The 21 T cell receptor beta chains below come from one sample, sequenced in a study of regulatory T cells in long-lasting Graves disease. Through Arm-PCR of CDR3 regions and iRepertoire HTBI primers, TCR beta libraries were built. TCRdb ran MiXCR on the multiplex PCR reads and lists one entry per CDR3 protein. The profile covers 600,000 to 800,000 distinct CDR3 sequences, with about 30% appearing a single time and 40% to 50% taken by the ten largest. Time point reported: persistent/refractory GD, antithyroid drugs over 5 years with positive TRAb. There was RNA extracted from PBMCs, and the TCR library was made from it. The source material was peripheral blood mononuclear cells (PBMCs), sampled when the disease was refractory, from a patient treated with antithyroid drugs. These receptors all come from a female donor with Graves disease.

The chain employs TRBV11-2 and TRBJ2-1; the D is unclear. The germline V gene has CDR1 SGHAT and CDR2 FQNNGV. Trimming removed 1 base from V and 3 bases from J, with 7 bases in between. The CDR3 has 14 residues. CDR3 nucleotide sequence: TGTGCCAGCAGCTTAGGGGTCCACTACAATGAGCAGTTCTTC. It codes for CASSLGVHYNEQFF.

With respect to this clonotype: This may arise from a read error, as a much more abundant clone is one base away. V usage is TRBV12-5 and J usage is TRBJ1-1; D uncertain. CDR1 and CDR2 (germline): LGHNT, FRNRAP. The CDR3 extends over 12 amino acids. The ends were cut back, 11 bases at V and 4 bases at J, with 14 bases in the middle. The CDR3 here is CAGARAGTEAFF. Here the CDR3 DNA reads TGTGCTGGTGCTAGGGCGGGCACTGAAGCTTTCTTT. Complete variable domain (other parts from reference TRBV12-5 and TRBJ1-1): DARVTQTPRHKVTEMGQEVTMRCQPILGHNTVFWYRQTMMQGLELLAYFRNRAPLDDSGMPKDRFSAEMPDATLATLKIQPSEPRDSAVYFCAGARAGTEAFFGQGTRLTVV.

The CDR3 sequence: CASSLRTRLPGELFF. CDR3 coding DNA: TGTGCCAGCAGCCTCCGGACTAGATTGCCCGGGGAGCTGTTTTTT. This rearrangement joins TRBV12-3 or TRBV12-4 to TRBJ2-2, with 7 bases lining up with TRBD2. CDR3 length: 15 amino acids. Trimming took 6 bases from V and 6 from J; bases not matched to a gene: 10.

The table lists this clonotype with many counts. The chain joins TRBV20-1 to TRBJ1-1, with D possibly TRBD1 on 6 matching bases. Looked up from germline, CDR1 is DFQATT and CDR2 is SNEGSKA (reference sequence). This CDR3 region has 14 residues. V lost 5 bases, J lost 0 bases, and 13 bases lay in between. CDR3 in amino acids: CSALQGHMNTEAFF. The CDR3 coding sequence is TGCAGTGCTCTACAGGGACACATGAACACTGAAGCTTTCTTT.

This clonotype was counted between two and nine times. The rearrangement links TRBV30 to TRBJ2-6; D not certain. The CDR3 has 14 amino acids. Per the germline V gene, CDR1 is GTSNPN and CDR2 is SVGIG (reference sequence). V was pared by 3 bases and J by 2 bases, with 8 bases between. CDR3 amino acids: CAWSIGAGANVLTF. CDR3 nucleotide sequence: TGTGCCTGGAGCATCGGAGCTGGGGCCAACGTCCTGACTTTC.

The table lists this clonotype with many counts. CDR3 sequence (DNA): TGTGCCAGCAACGGGGACTATGGCTACACCTTC. Translated, it gives CASNGDYGYTF. This chain connects TRBV28 to TRBJ1-2; D unresolved. CDR1 is MDHEN, CDR2 SYDVKM, per germline. The CDR3 runs 11 residues. Between the trimmed V and J ends, which lost 7 bases and 3 bases, there was a span of 6 bases.

This clonotype was found a few times. This chain links TRBV27 with TRBJ2-2; TRBD2 matches at 8 bases. CDR1 and CDR2 (germline): MNHEY, SMNVEV (reference sequence). This CDR3 has 18 amino acids. After removal of 4 bases from V and 6 bases from J, the junction contained 16 bases not matched to a gene. In DNA, the CDR3 is TGTGCCAGCAGTTCTAATAGCGGGACCGATAGACCCCCCGGGGAGCTGTTTTTT. This encodes CASSSNSGTDRPPGELFF.

The V and J genes are TRBV4-1 and TRBJ1-2, with no clear D. The germline V and J ends were trimmed by 0 bases and 7 bases, with 9 bases remaining between them. Germline CDR1 and CDR2: MGHRA and YSYEKL. There are 13 residues in the CDR3. The CDR3 reads CASSQEEGFGYTF. CDR3 bases: TGCGCCAGCAGCCAAGAGGAGGGCTTTGGCTACACCTTC.

This clonotype has just a few counts. The rearrangement joins TRBV5-5 to TRBJ1-4; D not certain. CDR3 size: 16 residues. V lost 7 bases, J lost 0 bases, and 16 bases lay in between. Germline V gives CDR1 SGHKS, CDR2 YYEKEE (reference sequence). The CDR3 is CASGPREHATNEKLFF. CDR3 sequence (DNA): TGTGCCAGCGGCCCTCGCGAGCATGCAACTAATGAAAAACTGTTTTTT. The variable domain in full, completed from reference TRBV5-5 and TRBJ1-4, reads DAGVTQSPTHLIKTRGQQVTLRCSPISGHKSVSWYQQVLGQGPQFIFQYYEKEERGRGNFPDRFSARQFPNYSSELNVNALLLGDSALYLCASGPREHATNEKLFFGSGTQLSVL.

This clonotype has only one observation. The CDR3 coding sequence is TGTGCCACCAGCAGTGTGACTAGCGGGAGCGAGCAGTACTTC. Amino acids: CATSSVTSGSEQYF. The J gene is TRBJ2-7, the V gene TRBV15; 12 bases are a match to TRBD2. Trimming removed 3 bases from V and 6 bases from J; junction bases left unmatched: 3. The CDR3 has 14 residues. The germline gives CDR1 LNHNV, CDR2 YYDKDF (reference sequence).

Notes on this clonotype: A junction end diverges from the germline sequence, so it may reflect a read error. J is TRBJ2-2 and V is TRBV6-2 or TRBV6-3; 7 bases align to TRBD2. This CDR3 has 13 amino acids. The germline V gene has CDR1 MNHEY and CDR2 SVGEGT. This chain's CDR3 is CASSGRNTGELFF. The CDR3 DNA reads as TGCGCTTCTAGCGGAAGGAACACCGGGGAGCTGTTTTTT.

This clonotype was counted at least ten times. The rearrangement joins TRBV6-5 to TRBJ1-1; tentative D call: TRBD1 (5 bases). V lost 2 bases and J 0 bases, leaving 10 bases between the germline ends. In germline, CDR1 is MNHEY, CDR2 SVGAGI. CDR3 length: 15 amino acids. The CDR3 sequence: CASSYEGVVNTEAFF. In nucleotides, the CDR3 is TGTGCCAGCAGTTACGAAGGGGTTGTGAACACTGAAGCTTTCTTT.

Only a few counts were recorded for this clonotype. The chain carries TRBV28 and TRBJ1-3; 11 bases match TRBD1. CDR3 length: 16 residues. The germline gives CDR1 MDHEN, CDR2 SYDVKM. The V and J ends lost 8 bases and 1 base, in that order; junction bases with no gene match: 7. The chain's CDR3 is CASGEDRGLSGNTIYF. The DNA of the CDR3 is TGTGCCAGCGGGGAGGACAGGGGGCTTTCTGGAAACACCATATATTTT.

This clonotype was picked up many times. The chain recombines TRBV6-1 with TRBJ1-2; D is perhaps TRBD1 (5 bases). The CDR3 contains 14 residues. From germline, CDR1 is MNHNS and CDR2 SASEGT. V gave up 5 bases and J gave up 3 bases, with 13 bases separating them. CDR3 nucleotide sequence: TGTGCCAGCAGTATGGCAGACAGCGACTATGGCTACACCTTC. Protein sequence: CASSMADSDYGYTF.

The chain is built from TRBV19 and TRBJ1-4; D is undetermined. Per the germline V gene, CDR1 is LNHDA and CDR2 is SQIVND (reference sequence). The CDR3 has 16 residues. V lost 8 bases and J lost 0, with 16 bases in between. Written as DNA, the CDR3 is TGTGCCAGTTTTCCTCGCCAGCTCGCAACTAATGAAAAACTGTTTTTT. It yields the protein CASFPRQLATNEKLFF.

The J gene is TRBJ2-7, the V gene TRBV19, with D possibly matching TRBD1 (6 bases). This CDR3 region has 16 residues. Germline loops: CDR1 LNHDA, CDR2 SQIVND (reference sequence). V was clipped by 1 base and J by 3 bases, with 16 bases between them. The DNA for the CDR3 is TGTGCCAGTAGTATAGTTGGGCCAGGGGCTAACTACGAGCAGTACTTC. Its protein product is CASSIVGPGANYEQYF.

This clonotype was detected a few times. This sequence joins TRBV6-5 and TRBJ1-2; 8 bases map to TRBD1. The CDR3 runs 16 residues. With V trimmed by 2 bases and J by 2 bases, 7 bases remained unmatched. Germline CDR1 MNHEY, CDR2 SVGAGI. The CDR3, as DNA: TGTGCCAGCAGTTACGCTTCCCGGGACAGGAACTATGGCTACACCTTC. Protein sequence: CASSYASRDRNYGYTF.

This clonotype was detected only a few times. The chain is built from TRBV25-1 and TRBJ1-2; 8 positions match TRBD1. This CDR3 is 14 amino acids long. With 4 bases clipped from V and 4 bases from J, the junction kept 5 bases outside the gene matches. Germline V gives CDR1 MGHDK, CDR2 SYGVNS. Written as DNA, the CDR3 is TGTGCCAGCAGTGTGGGACAGGAGACCTATGGCTACACCTTC. Protein product: CASSVGQETYGYTF.

This clonotype was picked up many times. The chain employs TRBV11-1 and TRBJ1-1; tentatively, D is TRBD1 (5 bases). CDR1 is SGHAT and CDR2 is FQDESV in the germline V gene (reference sequence). Trimming took 3 bases from V and 3 from J, leaving 11 bases between them. CDR3 length: 14 residues. CDR3 in DNA: TGTGCCAGCAGCTTTGGACAAAAGGACACTGAAGCTTTCTTT. Its protein product is CASSFGQKDTEAFF.

The sample holds many counts of this clonotype. The chain carries TRBV24-1 and TRBJ1-1, with D tentatively TRBD1 (5 bases). Trimming cost V 3 bases and J 0 bases, with 7 bases left between them. The CDR3 has 14 residues. The germline V gene has CDR1 KGHDR and CDR2 SFDVKD. As DNA, the CDR3 is TGTGCCACCAGTGATGCAGGGATGAACACTGAAGCTTTCTTT. It translates to CATSDAGMNTEAFF.

In its sample, this clonotype was seen a few times. The chain has TRBV10-1 and TRBJ2-7; D might be TRBD1 or TRBD2, each matching 5 bases. The germline gives CDR1 WNHNN, CDR2 SYGVQD (reference sequence). V gave up 2 bases and J gave up 6 bases, with 14 bases separating them. CDR3 length: 14 amino acids. This chain's CDR3 is CASSEGGEAGEQYF. Here the CDR3 DNA reads TGCGCCAGCAGTGAGGGGGGAGAGGCGGGCGAGCAGTACTTC.